Sequencing of this T cell receptor (beta chain) was carried out in a study of blood T cell repertoires in COVID-19. Whole-study context: Researchers got acute and convalescent COVID-19 samples from the United States, Italy and Spain. The cDNA or gDNA used as material had been derived from T cells, B-cell-depleted T cells, or PBMCs.

Data came from immunoSEQ multiplex PCR; TCRdb stores just in-frame clones and leaves some out. Found here are about 120,000 clones, over 80% of them singletons; the top ten hold 10% to 15%. Germline lookup yields CDR1 DFQATT and CDR2 SNEGSKA (reference sequence). The length of the CDR3 is 13 residues. Unmatched junction bases numbered 4, after V lost 3 bases and J lost 4 bases. This chain uses TRBV20-1 with TRBJ1-1; 8 nucleotides align to TRBD1. The clonotype was recovered from a man aged 60-69 years with acute or convalescent COVID-19. What was sequenced was peripheral blood. CDR3 protein: CSASLDRVTEAFF. CDR3 DNA: TGCAGTGCTAGTTTGGACAGGGTCACTGAAGCTTTCTTT.